These 3 T cell receptor beta chains were all obtained from the same sample, sequenced in a study of shared clonotypes between healthy human individuals. The naive CD8 population came from CD45RO-negative cells selected for CCR7, without terminally differentiated effector memory CD45RA+ cells. Measured with immunoSEQ multiplex PCR; TCRdb has only the in-frame clones, and not every one. The table lists about 2 million clones, approximately 94% of them singletons. Sequenced input: naive CD8+ T cells sorted from blood. The receptors were sampled from a man younger than 35 in good health.

The V call is TRBV30, the J call TRBJ2-7, with D tentatively TRBD1 (5 bases). The V end lost 3 bases, the J end lost 6 bases, and 12 bases lay between the germline ends. The germline gives CDR1 GTSNPN, CDR2 SVGIG (reference sequence). CDR3 length: 12 residues. Here the CDR3 reads CAWSSGQGEQYF. The CDR3 DNA follows: TGTGCCTGGAGCTCAGGGCAAGGCGAGCAGTACTTC.

The chain uses TRBV19 and TRBJ1-4; D is unresolved. V dropped 3 bases and J dropped 3 bases, with 14 bases sitting between them. The CDR3 covers 16 residues. Germline CDR1 LNHDA, CDR2 SQIVND (reference sequence). CDR3 sequence: CASSITDRVPNEKLFF. The CDR3 DNA follows: TGTGCCAGTAGTATCACCGATCGGGTTCCTAATGAAAAACTGTTTTTT.

The chain uses TRBV11-2 and TRBJ2-1; TRBD1 is a possible D gene (5 bases). V lost 0 bases, J lost 8 bases, and 20 bases lay in between. Germline lookup yields CDR1 SGHAT and CDR2 FQNNGV. The CDR3 length is 17 residues. As DNA, the CDR3 is TGTGCCAGCAGCTTAGAAGTTTGGCAGGGTCTGACCGATGAGCAGTTCTTC. Translated: CASSLEVWQGLTDEQFF.